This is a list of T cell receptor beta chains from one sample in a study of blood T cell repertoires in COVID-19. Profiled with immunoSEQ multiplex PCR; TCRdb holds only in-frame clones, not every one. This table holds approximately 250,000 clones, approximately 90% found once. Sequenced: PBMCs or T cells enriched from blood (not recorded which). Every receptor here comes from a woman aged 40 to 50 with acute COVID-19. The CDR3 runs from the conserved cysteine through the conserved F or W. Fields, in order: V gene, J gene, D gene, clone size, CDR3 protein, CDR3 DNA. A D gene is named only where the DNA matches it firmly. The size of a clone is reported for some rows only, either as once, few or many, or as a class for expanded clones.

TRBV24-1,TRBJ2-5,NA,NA,CATSDPQEATVETQYF,TGTGCCACCAGTGATCCCCAGGAAGCCACCGTTGAGACCCAGTACTTC
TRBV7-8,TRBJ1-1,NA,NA,CASSSMLNTEAFF,TGTGCCAGCAGCTCTATGTTAAACACTGAAGCTTTCTTT
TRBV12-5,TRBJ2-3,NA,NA,CASGLVPGQVTDTQYF,TGTGCTAGTGGTTTGGTACCTGGGCAGGTCACAGATACGCAGTATTTT
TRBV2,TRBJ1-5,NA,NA,CASSEQISNQPQHF,TGTGCCAGCAGTGAACAAATCAGCAATCAGCCCCAGCATTTT
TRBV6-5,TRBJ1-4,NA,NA,CASSYSIGGMGKLFF,TGTGCCAGCAGTTACTCGATAGGAGGGATGGGAAAACTGTTTTTT
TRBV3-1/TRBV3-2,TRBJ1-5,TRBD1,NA,CASSQGSIYQGGPQHF,TGTGCCAGCAGCCAAGGGTCTATATATCAGGGGGGGCCCCAGCATTTT
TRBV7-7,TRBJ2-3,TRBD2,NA,CASSLIAGGRADTQYF,TGTGCTAGCAGCTTAATAGCGGGAGGAAGGGCAGATACGCAGTATTTT
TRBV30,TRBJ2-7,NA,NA,CAFLDGAYEQYF,TGTGCCTTCCTCGACGGAGCCTACGAGCAGTACTTC
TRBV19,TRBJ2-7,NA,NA,CASRARGGLGYEQYF,TGTGCCAGTAGGGCAAGGGGGGGGTTAGGCTACGAGCAGTACTTC
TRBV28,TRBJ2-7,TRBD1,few,CASSLWDRTYEQYF,TGTGCCAGCAGTTTATGGGACAGGACCTACGAGCAGTACTTC
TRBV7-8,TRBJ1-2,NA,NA,CASSLKGANYGYTF,TGTGCCAGCAGCTTAAAGGGGGCTAACTATGGCTACACCTTC
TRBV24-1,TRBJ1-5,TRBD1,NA,CATSVDGGQANQPQHF,TGTGCCACCAGTGTCGATGGGGGACAGGCAAATCAGCCCCAGCATTTT
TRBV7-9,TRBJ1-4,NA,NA,CASSPYREREKLFF,TGTGCCAGCAGCCCTTACCGGGAGAGAGAAAAACTGTTTTTT
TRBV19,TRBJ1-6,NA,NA,CASRLGYDSPLHF,TGTGCCAGTAGGCTAGGCTACGATTCACCCCTCCACTTT
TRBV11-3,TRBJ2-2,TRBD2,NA,CASSPTSATGELFF,TGTGCCAGCAGCCCAACTAGCGCCACCGGGGAGCTGTTTTTT
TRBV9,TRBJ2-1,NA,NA,CASSVGPAGSEQFF,TGTGCCAGCAGCGTAGGACCGGCTGGGAGTGAGCAGTTCTTC
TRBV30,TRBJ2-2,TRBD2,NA,CAWSGGLSTGELFF,TGTGCCTGGTCGGGGGGGCTGAGCACCGGGGAGCTGTTTTTT
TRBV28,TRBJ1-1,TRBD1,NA,CASSWWTGVNTEAFF,TGTGCCAGCAGTTGGTGGACAGGCGTGAACACTGAAGCTTTCTTT
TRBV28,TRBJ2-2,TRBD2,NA,CASRTTSGRARTGELFF,TGTGCCAGCAGGACTACTAGCGGGAGGGCCCGGACCGGGGAGCTGTTTTTT
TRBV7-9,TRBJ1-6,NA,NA,CASSLEQYNSPLHF,TGTGCCAGCAGCTTAGAACAATATAATTCACCCCTCCACTTT
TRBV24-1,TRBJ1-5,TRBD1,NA,CATSDFEGAFNQPQHF,TGTGCCACCAGTGATTTCGAGGGGGCTTTCAATCAGCCCCAGCATTTT
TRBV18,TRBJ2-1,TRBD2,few,CASSLNNPSGTSGVGEKQFF,TGTGCCAGCTCACTCAACAATCCGTCCGGGACTAGCGGGGTGGGTGAGAAGCAGTTCTTC
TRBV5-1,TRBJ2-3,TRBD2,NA,CASSKGLANPDTQYF,TGCGCCAGCAGCAAAGGACTAGCTAACCCAGATACGCAGTATTTT
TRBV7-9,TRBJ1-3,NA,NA,CASSSRREASGNTIYF,TGTGCCAGCAGCTCCCGACGGGAAGCCTCTGGAAACACCATATATTTT
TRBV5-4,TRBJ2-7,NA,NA,CASSLGSGSYEQYF,TGTGCCAGCAGCTTGGGCAGCGGGTCCTACGAGCAGTACTTC
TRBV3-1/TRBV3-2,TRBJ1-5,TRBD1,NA,CASSQGTGGSQPQHF,TGTGCCAGCAGCCAAGGGACAGGGGGTTCGCAGCCCCAGCATTTT
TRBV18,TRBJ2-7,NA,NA,CASSPYREPYEQYF,TGTGCCAGCTCACCATACCGTGAGCCCTACGAGCAGTACTTC
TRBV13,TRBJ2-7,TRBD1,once,CASSFRTGGDYEQYF,TGTGCCAGCAGCTTCCGGACAGGGGGAGACTACGAGCAGTACTTC
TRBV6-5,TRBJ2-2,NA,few,CASSETMVEAGELFF,TGTGCCAGCAGCGAGACGATGGTCGAGGCCGGGGAGCTGTTTTTT
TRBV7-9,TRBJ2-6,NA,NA,CASSPTDSSGANVLTF,TGTGCCAGCAGCCCTACGGACAGCTCTGGGGCCAACGTCCTGACTTTC
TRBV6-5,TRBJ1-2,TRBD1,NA,CASQPTGGYGYTF,TGTGCCAGCCAGCCGACAGGGGGATATGGCTACACCTTC
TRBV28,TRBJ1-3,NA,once,CASSLGGRGGNTIYF,TGTGCCAGCAGTTTGGGTGGGAGGGGTGGAAACACCATATATTTT
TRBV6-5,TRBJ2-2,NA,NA,CASTEMNTGELFF,TGTGCCAGCACCGAGATGAACACCGGGGAGCTGTTTTTT
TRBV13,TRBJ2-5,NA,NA,CASSFGTGIEKYF,NA
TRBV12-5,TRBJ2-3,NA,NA,CASGPGQRPGGTDTQYF,TGTGCTAGTGGTCCGGGACAAAGGCCTGGTGGCACAGATACGCAGTATTTT
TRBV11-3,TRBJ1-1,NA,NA,CASGWGTGLNTEAFF,TGTGCCAGCGGTTGGGGAACAGGGTTGAACACTGAAGCTTTCTTT
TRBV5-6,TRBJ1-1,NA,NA,CASSLQFEAFF,TGTGCCAGCAGCCTCCAGTTTGAAGCTTTCTTT
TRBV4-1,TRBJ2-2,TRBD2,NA,CASSHTGTSVSTGELFF,TGCGCCAGCAGCCATACGGGGACTAGCGTTTCCACCGGGGAGCTGTTTTTT
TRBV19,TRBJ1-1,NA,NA,CASREPVQVAEAFF,TGTGCCAGTAGGGAACCCGTACAGGTGGCTGAAGCTTTCTTT
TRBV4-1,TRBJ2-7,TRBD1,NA,CASSQGQGSFGEQYF,TGCGCCAGCAGCCAAGGACAGGGCTCTTTTGGTGAGCAGTACTTC
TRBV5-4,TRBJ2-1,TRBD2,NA,CAYYGGSSYNEQFF,TGTGCCTATTACGGCGGGAGCTCCTACAATGAGCAGTTCTTC
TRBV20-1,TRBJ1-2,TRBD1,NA,CSGTGNYGYTF,TGCTCCGGGACAGGGAACTATGGCTACACCTTC
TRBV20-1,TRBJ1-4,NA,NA,CSAIRNEKLFF,TGCAGTGCTATCAGGAATGAAAAACTGTTTTTT
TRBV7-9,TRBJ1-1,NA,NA,CASSLSSGSQAFF,TGTGCCAGCAGCTTAAGTTCAGGGTCACAAGCTTTCTTT
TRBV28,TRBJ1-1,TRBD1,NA,CASSALTGGVTEAFF,TGTGCCAGCAGTGCCTTGACAGGGGGTGTCACTGAAGCTTTCTTT
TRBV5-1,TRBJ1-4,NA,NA,CASSWTANEKLFF,TGCGCCAGCAGCTGGACAGCTAATGAAAAACTGTTTTTT